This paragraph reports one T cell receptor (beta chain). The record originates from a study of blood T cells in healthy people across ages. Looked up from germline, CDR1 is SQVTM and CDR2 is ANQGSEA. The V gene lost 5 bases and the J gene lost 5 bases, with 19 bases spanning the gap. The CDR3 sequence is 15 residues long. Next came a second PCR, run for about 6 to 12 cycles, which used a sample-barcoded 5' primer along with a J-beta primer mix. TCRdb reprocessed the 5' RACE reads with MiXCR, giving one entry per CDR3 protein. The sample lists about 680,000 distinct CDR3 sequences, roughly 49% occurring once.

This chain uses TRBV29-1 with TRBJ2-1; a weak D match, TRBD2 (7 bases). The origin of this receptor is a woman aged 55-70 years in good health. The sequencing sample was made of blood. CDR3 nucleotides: TGCAGCGTTTACCGAGTGGGGGGGCTCGACAATGAGCAGTTCTTC. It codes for CSVYRVGGLDNEQFF.